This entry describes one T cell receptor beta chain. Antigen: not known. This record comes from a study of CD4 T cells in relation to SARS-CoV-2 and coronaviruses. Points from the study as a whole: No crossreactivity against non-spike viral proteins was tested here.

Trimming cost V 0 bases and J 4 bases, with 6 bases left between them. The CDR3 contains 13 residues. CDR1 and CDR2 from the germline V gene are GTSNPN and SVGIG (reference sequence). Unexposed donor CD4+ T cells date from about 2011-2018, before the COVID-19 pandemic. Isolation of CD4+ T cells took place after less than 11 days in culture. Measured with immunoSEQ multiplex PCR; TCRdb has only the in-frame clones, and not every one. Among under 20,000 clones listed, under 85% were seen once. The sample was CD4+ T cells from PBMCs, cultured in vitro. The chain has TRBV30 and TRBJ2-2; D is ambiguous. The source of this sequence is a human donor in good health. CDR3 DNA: TGTGCCTGGAGTGTCGGAAGCACCGGGGAGCTGTTTTTT. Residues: CAWSVGSTGELFF.